Each of the 5 T cell receptor beta chains below was sequenced from the same sample in a study of blood T cell repertoires in COVID-19. Method: immunoSEQ multiplex PCR; TCRdb's copy keeps in-frame clones and lacks some. This table has 100,000 to 150,000 clones, 80% to 90% appearing once. Sequencing was performed on peripheral blood. These receptors were obtained from a woman in her sixties with acute or convalescent COVID-19.

The chain carries TRBV11-2 and TRBJ2-6; possible D gene TRBD2, 5 bases. Germline CDR1 and CDR2: SGHAT and FQNNGV. The CDR3 totals 15 residues. V was trimmed by 5 bases and J by 1 base, leaving 9 bases between them. In nucleotides, the CDR3 is TGTGCCAGCAGCCAACTAGTATCTGGGGCCAACGTCCTGACTTTC. Its protein is CASSQLVSGANVLTF.

The chain recombines TRBV27 with TRBJ2-1, with 9 bases identical to TRBD2. This CDR3 contains 16 residues. V dropped 5 bases and J dropped 0; count of bases not matched to a gene: 5. Germline CDR1 is MNHEY and CDR2 is SMNVEV (reference sequence). CDR3: CASSVASGNSYNEQFF. CDR3 coding DNA: TGTGCCAGCAGTGTTGCTAGCGGGAACTCCTACAATGAGCAGTTCTTC.

The gene calls are TRBV27 and TRBJ1-1; D is unresolved. Germline V gene sequence: CDR1 MNHEY, CDR2 SMNVEV (reference sequence). This CDR3 comprises 14 residues. Trimming left V 3 bases short and J 11 bases short, with 19 bases between. The CDR3 region has the DNA TGTGCCAGCAGTTTCCAGGCCGGGAGCCCCGGGGCTTTCTTT. Amino acids: CASSFQAGSPGAFF.

V is TRBV20-1 and J is TRBJ2-1, with TRBD2 as a possible D gene (5 bases). This CDR3 spans 10 amino acids. Germline CDR1 DFQATT, CDR2 SNEGSKA (reference sequence). CDR3: CSPTGGEQFF. The DNA for the CDR3 is TGCAGCCCCACCGGAGGTGAGCAGTTCTTC.

The chain joins TRBV18 to TRBJ1-1; D unresolved. Per the germline V gene, CDR1 is KGHSH and CDR2 is LQKENI. The CDR3 length is 15 residues. The ends were cut back, 3 bases at V and 2 bases at J, with 13 bases in the middle. The CDR3 protein is CASSPPGVLNTEAFF. In nucleotides, the CDR3 is TGTGCCAGCTCACCCCCCGGGGTCTTAAACACTGAAGCTTTCTTT.